One and the same sample provided the 26 T cell receptor beta chains below, sequenced in a study of T cell responses to AZD1222 COVID-19 vaccine. Here immunoSEQ multiplex PCR was the method, and the copy in TCRdb shows in-frame clones only, minus some. Here the sample spans around 150,000 clones, approximately 94% being singletons. The sample consisted of peripheral blood, taken 28 days after the second AZD1222 dose. All receptors come from an adult who received the AZD1222 COVID-19 vaccine.

The gene calls are TRBV2 and TRBJ1-2; no clear D. The CDR3 covers 13 residues. Germline V gives CDR1 SNHLY, CDR2 FYNNEI. Trimming took off 5 bases at V and 6 bases at J, with 13 bases between the two ends. The CDR3 coding sequence is TGTGCCAGCAGTTCAGGCAAACCGAATGGCTACACCTTC. Translating gives CASSSGKPNGYTF.

A word on this clone: An end of the junction does not agree with germline; a read error may underlie this. The J gene is TRBJ2-3, the V gene TRBV6-5; D is unresolved. Germline V gene lookup returns CDR1 MNHEY and CDR2 SVGAGI. The length of the CDR3 is 14 residues. The CDR3 sequence: CASSYLKGTDTQYF. The CDR3 DNA reads TGTGCCAGCAGCTACTTGAAAGGAACAGATACGCAGTATTTT.

V and J are TRBV5-5 and TRBJ1-1; 7 nucleotides line up with TRBD1. The CDR3 contains 15 residues. Per germline, CDR1 SGHKS and CDR2 YYEKEE (reference sequence). J gave up 0 bases and V 4 bases, and 6 bases lay outside the gene matches. This CDR3 is CASSPKGQLNTEAFF. The DNA for the CDR3 is TGTGCCAGCAGCCCAAAGGGACAGTTGAACACTGAAGCTTTCTTT.

V usage is TRBV25-1 and J usage is TRBJ1-1; TRBD1 might be the D (5 bases). Trimming took off 5 bases at V and 1 base at J, with 8 bases between the two ends. Germline-derived CDR1 and CDR2 are MGHDK and SYGVNS. The CDR3 has 13 amino acids. Here the CDR3 reads CASSRQPNTEAFF. Written as DNA, the CDR3 is TGTGCCAGCAGTAGACAGCCGAACACTGAAGCTTTCTTT.

This clone appeared once. The chain joins TRBV19 to TRBJ2-7; D might be TRBD1 (5 bases). CDR1 and CDR2 (germline): LNHDA, SQIVND (reference sequence). The CDR3 is made up of 13 amino acids. The V gene lost 6 bases and the J gene lost 0 bases, with 9 bases spanning the gap. Here the CDR3 reads CASRGQGSYEQYF. In DNA form, the CDR3 reads TGTGCCAGTAGAGGTCAGGGCTCCTACGAGCAGTACTTC.

V and J are TRBV5-6 and TRBJ1-1; no clear D. Per the germline V gene, CDR1 is SGHDT and CDR2 is YYEEEE. This CDR3 has 12 residues. The V and J ends lost 0 bases and 9 bases respectively, with 9 bases between them. CDR3 sequence (DNA): TGTGCCAGCAGCTTGGCCCGGGTCCAAGCTTTCTTT. Amino acids: CASSLARVQAFF.

The chain links TRBV27 to TRBJ2-5; D is possibly TRBD2 (5 bases). V was cut by 5 bases and J by 4 bases, with 26 bases left in between. The germline V gene has CDR1 MNHEY and CDR2 SMNVEV (reference sequence). The CDR3 has 18 amino acids. As DNA, the CDR3 is TGTGCCAGCAGTGACGTCGGGGTGGAGCGGCTAAGGCTAGAGACCCAGTACTTC. Translating gives CASSDVGVERLRLETQYF.

V usage is TRBV28 and J usage is TRBJ1-5; 7 nucleotides align to TRBD1. V lost 7 bases, J lost 5 bases, and 14 bases stayed unmatched. This CDR3 has 16 amino acids. Germline V gene lookup returns CDR1 MDHEN and CDR2 SYDVKM. The CDR3 bases are TGTGCCAGCATTCGCCGCAGCGGGACAGACTATCAGCCCCAGCATTTT. Amino acid sequence: CASIRRSGTDYQPQHF. Filled out from reference TRBV28 and TRBJ1-5, the complete variable domain reads DVKVTQSSRYLVKRTGEKVFLECVQDMDHENMFWYRQDPGLGLRLIYFSYDVKMKEKGDIPEGYSVSREKKERFSLILESASTNQTSMYLCASIRRSGTDYQPQHFGDGTRLSIL.

The chain uses TRBV2 and TRBJ1-2, with TRBD1 identical over 7 bases. The V and J ends lost 3 bases and 4 bases, in that order; junction bases with no gene match: 5. CDR1 and CDR2 from the germline V gene are SNHLY and FYNNEI. The CDR3 is made up of 14 amino acids. The CDR3 DNA sequence: TGTGCCAGCAGTGAGGGCAGGGGGGGCTATGGCTACACCTTC. This encodes CASSEGRGGYGYTF.

The gene calls are TRBV7-2 and TRBJ2-7; TRBD2 aligns across 13 bases. The CDR3 length is 14 residues. Germline CDR1 SGHTA, CDR2 FQGNSA. With 5 bases clipped from V and 5 bases from J, the junction kept 3 bases outside the gene matches. DNA of the CDR3: TGTGCCAGCAGCCAAGGACTAGCGGGAGACGAGCAGTACTTC. Translation gives CASSQGLAGDEQYF.

J is TRBJ1-2 and V is TRBV7-9; D not resolved. Germline-derived CDR1 and CDR2 are SEHNR and FQNEAQ (reference sequence). The V end was cut by 7 bases, the J end by 8 bases, with 17 bases between. The CDR3 is 13 residues long. CDR3 DNA sequence: TGTGCCAGCAACTCACCACCAGGAATGGGCTACACCTTC. Protein: CASNSPPGMGYTF. The full variable domain, completed using reference TRBV7-9 and TRBJ1-2, is DTGVSQNPRHKITKRGQNVTFRCDPISEHNRLYWYRQTLGQGPEFLTYFQNEAQLEKSRLLSDRFSAERPKGSFSTLEIQRTEQGDSAMYLCASNSPPGMGYTFGSGTRLTVV.

This clone was found once. Other DNA sequences in the same sample also yield this CDR3. This chain uses TRBV27 with TRBJ2-7; D gene ambiguous. CDR1 and CDR2 from the germline V gene are MNHEY and SMNVEV (reference sequence). Trimming removed 3 bases from V and 4 bases from J, with 10 bases in between. The CDR3 consists of 13 residues. The CDR3 coding sequence is TGTGCCAGCAGTTTCGGACGGAGTTACGAGCAGTACTTC. This gives the protein CASSFGRSYEQYF.

The rearrangement joins TRBV11-1 to TRBJ2-4, with D maybe TRBD2 (6 bases). The V and J ends lost 1 base and 0 bases respectively, with 10 bases between them. This CDR3 region has 16 residues. Per the germline V gene, CDR1 is SGHAT and CDR2 is FQDESV (reference sequence). CDR3 region: CASSLGLALAKNIQYF. Here the CDR3 DNA reads TGTGCCAGCAGCTTAGGCCTAGCGCTAGCCAAAAACATTCAGTACTTC.

The V call is TRBV7-2, the J call TRBJ2-7; D unresolved. This CDR3 region has 14 residues. Trimming removed 5 bases from V and 5 bases from J, with 16 bases in between. Germline V gene data show CDR1 as SGHTA and CDR2 as FQGNSA. The CDR3 spells CASSLVGPLDEQYF. In DNA form, the CDR3 reads TGTGCCAGCAGCCTCGTAGGGCCCCTGGACGAGCAGTACTTC.

The CDR3 bases are TGTGCCAGCAGCTTTGTGGGCAGGGGGCCTGACAATGAGCAGTTCTTC. It encodes CASSFVGRGPDNEQFF. The V and J genes are TRBV7-2 and TRBJ2-1; 8 bases agree with TRBD1. The ends lost 3 bases at V and 5 bases at J; junction bases unmatched: 9. The CDR3 has 16 amino acids. Germline-derived CDR1 and CDR2 are SGHTA and FQGNSA.

The V and J genes are TRBV6-5 and TRBJ2-1; 8 positions agree with TRBD2. With V trimmed by 2 bases and J by 4 bases, 1 base remained unmatched. CDR1 is MNHEY and CDR2 is SVGAGI in the germline V gene. CDR3 size: 14 residues. The CDR3 loop is CASSYAGGYNEQFF. CDR3 sequence (DNA): TGTGCCAGCAGTTACGCGGGAGGTTACAATGAGCAGTTCTTC.

The chain couples TRBV20-1 to TRBJ2-1, with D unresolved. The CDR3 is made up of 11 amino acids. CDR1 is DFQATT, CDR2 SNEGSKA, per germline (reference sequence). V was clipped by 6 bases and J by 5 bases, with 8 bases between them. The CDR3 DNA sequence: TGCAGTGCCAGGCGCAACAATGAGCAGTTCTTC. Its translation: CSARRNNEQFF.

The chain employs TRBV6-2 or TRBV6-3 and TRBJ2-3; D is undetermined. Germline CDR1 is MNHEY and CDR2 is SVGEGT. Trimming removed 0 bases at V and 0 bases at J, with 4 bases between. This CDR3 has 14 amino acids. In nucleotides, the CDR3 is TGTGCCAGCAGTTACTCCTTGAGCACAGATACGCAGTATTTT. Translation gives CASSYSLSTDTQYF.

J is TRBJ2-2 and V is TRBV5-1; D uncertain. V lost 7 bases, J lost 8 bases, and 18 bases lay in between. The length of the CDR3 is 14 residues. Germline CDR1 reads SGHRS; CDR2 reads YFSETQ. The CDR3 DNA is TGCGCCAGCGGCCCGAGGTTGGAACCTGGGGAGCTGTTTTTT. Its translation: CASGPRLEPGELFF.

The chain combines TRBV2 with TRBJ2-2; TRBD2 agrees at 13 bases. This CDR3 is built from 16 residues. The V gene's germline CDR1 is SNHLY and CDR2 FYNNEI. Losses at the gene ends were 6 bases for V and 3 bases for J; bases not matched to a gene: 4. CDR3 in amino acids: CASSSGLAGYTGELFF. The CDR3 DNA sequence: TGTGCCAGCAGCTCGGGACTAGCGGGATACACCGGGGAGCTGTTTTTT. The full variable domain, completed using reference TRBV2 and TRBJ2-2, is EPEVTQTPSHQVTQMGQEVILRCVPISNHLYFYWYRQILGQKVEFLVSFYNNEISEKSEIFDDQFSVERPDGSNFTLKIRSTKLEDSAMYFCASSSGLAGYTGELFFGEGSRLTVL.

The chain links TRBV18 to TRBJ1-4, with D possibly TRBD1 on 6 matching bases. The CDR3 sequence is 14 residues long. Germline CDR1 and CDR2: KGHSH and LQKENI. The V end lost 2 bases, the J end lost 5 bases, and 9 bases lay between the germline ends. The CDR3 DNA reads as TGTGCCAGCTCACCAGGGCAGGGGAATGAAAAACTGTTTTTT. It translates to CASSPGQGNEKLFF.

The chain joins TRBV24-1 to TRBJ2-1; no definite D call. With 7 bases removed from V and 9 bases from J, the gap between germline ends came to 18 bases. The CDR3 loop spans 14 amino acids. Germline V gene data show CDR1 as KGHDR and CDR2 as SFDVKD. The CDR3 spells CATSGLPHQGEQFF. CDR3 in DNA: TGTGCCACCAGCGGTTTGCCCCATCAAGGTGAGCAGTTCTTC.

The CDR3 region has the DNA TGTGCCAGCAGCAACCCCGCGGTTGAAAAACTGTTTTTT. It is translated as CASSNPAVEKLFF. The rearrangement uses TRBV11-1 and TRBJ1-4; D is unresolved. CDR1 is SGHAT and CDR2 is FQDESV in the germline V gene (reference sequence). V was cut by 5 bases and J by 7 bases, with 11 bases left in between. The CDR3 is 13 amino acids.

This chain links TRBV4-1 with TRBJ1-4; the D gene is possibly TRBD1 (6 bases). CDR1 and CDR2 from the germline V gene are MGHRA and YSYEKL. The CDR3 spans 17 residues. V gave up 1 base and J gave up 3 bases, with 15 bases separating them. As DNA, the CDR3 is TGCGCCAGCAGCCAAGGTCCACCGCGGGGGCCTAATGAAAAACTGTTTTTT. This sequence encodes CASSQGPPRGPNEKLFF.

The chain carries TRBV28 and TRBJ2-1; TRBD2 matches 11 bases. The length of the CDR3 is 17 residues. Germline CDR1 MDHEN, CDR2 SYDVKM. Losses at the gene ends were 1 base for V and 4 bases for J; bases not matched to a gene: 6. This CDR3 is CASSLSGLAETYNEQFF. The CDR3 region has the DNA TGTGCCAGCAGTTTATCGGGACTAGCGGAAACTTACAATGAGCAGTTCTTC.

This chain links TRBV6-1 with TRBJ2-7; 9 bases are shared with TRBD1. V shed 3 bases and J 3 bases; nucleotides not matched to a gene: 6. Germline CDR1 MNHNS, CDR2 SASEGT. This CDR3 has 15 amino acids. In nucleotides, the CDR3 is TGTGCCAGCAGTGATCCGGGACAGGGAGGCTACGAGCAGTACTTC. Translated, it gives CASSDPGQGGYEQYF.